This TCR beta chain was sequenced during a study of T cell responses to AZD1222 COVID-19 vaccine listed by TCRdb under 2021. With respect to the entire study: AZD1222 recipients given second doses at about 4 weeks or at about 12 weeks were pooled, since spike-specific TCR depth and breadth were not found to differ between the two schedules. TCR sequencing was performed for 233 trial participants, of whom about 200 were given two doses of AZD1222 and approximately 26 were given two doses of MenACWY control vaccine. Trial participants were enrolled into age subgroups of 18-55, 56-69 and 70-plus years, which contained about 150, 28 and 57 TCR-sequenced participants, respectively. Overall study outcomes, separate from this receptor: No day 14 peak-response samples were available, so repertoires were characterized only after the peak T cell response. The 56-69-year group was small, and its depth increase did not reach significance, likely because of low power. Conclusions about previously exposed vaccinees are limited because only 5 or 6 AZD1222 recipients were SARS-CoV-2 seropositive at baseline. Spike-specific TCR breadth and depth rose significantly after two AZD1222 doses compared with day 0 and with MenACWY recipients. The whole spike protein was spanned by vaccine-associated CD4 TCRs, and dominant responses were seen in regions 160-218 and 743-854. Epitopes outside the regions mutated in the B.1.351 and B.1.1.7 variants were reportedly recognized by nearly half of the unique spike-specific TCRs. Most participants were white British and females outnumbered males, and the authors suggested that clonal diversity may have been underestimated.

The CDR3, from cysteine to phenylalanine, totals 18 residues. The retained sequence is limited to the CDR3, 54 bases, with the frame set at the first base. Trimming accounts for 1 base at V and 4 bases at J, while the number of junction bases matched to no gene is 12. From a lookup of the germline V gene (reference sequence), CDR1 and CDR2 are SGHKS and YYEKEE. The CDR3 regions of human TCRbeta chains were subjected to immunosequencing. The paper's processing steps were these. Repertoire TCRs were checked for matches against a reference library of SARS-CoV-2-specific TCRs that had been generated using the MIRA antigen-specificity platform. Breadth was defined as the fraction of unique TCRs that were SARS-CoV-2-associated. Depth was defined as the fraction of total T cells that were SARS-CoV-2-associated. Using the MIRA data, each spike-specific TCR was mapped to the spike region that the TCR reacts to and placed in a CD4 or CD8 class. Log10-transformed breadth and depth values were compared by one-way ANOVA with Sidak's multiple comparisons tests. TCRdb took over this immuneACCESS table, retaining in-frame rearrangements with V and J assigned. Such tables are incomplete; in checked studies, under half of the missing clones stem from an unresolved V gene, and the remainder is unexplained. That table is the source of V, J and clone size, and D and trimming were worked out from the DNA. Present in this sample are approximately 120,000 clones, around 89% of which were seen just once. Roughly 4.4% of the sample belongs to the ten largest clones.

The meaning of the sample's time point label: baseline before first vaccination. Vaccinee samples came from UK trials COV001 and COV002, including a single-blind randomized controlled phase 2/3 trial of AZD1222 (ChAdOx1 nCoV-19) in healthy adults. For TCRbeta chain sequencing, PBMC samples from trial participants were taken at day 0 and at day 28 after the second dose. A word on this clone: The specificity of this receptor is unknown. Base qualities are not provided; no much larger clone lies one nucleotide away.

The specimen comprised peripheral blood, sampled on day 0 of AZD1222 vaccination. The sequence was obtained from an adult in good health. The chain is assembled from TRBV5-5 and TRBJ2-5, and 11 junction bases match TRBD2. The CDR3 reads CASSLLIAGGHGGETQYF. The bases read TGTGCCAGCAGCTTGTTAATAGCGGGGGGGCACGGGGGAGAGACCCAGTACTTC.